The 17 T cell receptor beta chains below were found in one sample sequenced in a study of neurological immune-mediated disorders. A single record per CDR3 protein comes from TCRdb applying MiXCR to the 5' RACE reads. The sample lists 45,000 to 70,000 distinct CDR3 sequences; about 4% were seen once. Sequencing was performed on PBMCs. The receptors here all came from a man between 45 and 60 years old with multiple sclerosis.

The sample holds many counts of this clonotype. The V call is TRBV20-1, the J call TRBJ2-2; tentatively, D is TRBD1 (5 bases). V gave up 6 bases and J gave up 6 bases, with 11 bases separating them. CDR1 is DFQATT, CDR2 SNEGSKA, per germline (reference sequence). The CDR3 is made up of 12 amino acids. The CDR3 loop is CSALQGSGELFF. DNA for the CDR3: TGCAGTGCCCTCCAGGGATCCGGGGAGCTGTTTTTT.

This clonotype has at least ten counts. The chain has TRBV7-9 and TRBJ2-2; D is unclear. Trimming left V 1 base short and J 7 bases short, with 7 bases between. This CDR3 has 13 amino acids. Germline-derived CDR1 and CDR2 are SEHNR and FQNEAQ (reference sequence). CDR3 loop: CASSLVTFGELFF. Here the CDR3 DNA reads TGTGCCAGCAGCTTAGTTACTTTCGGGGAGCTGTTTTTT.

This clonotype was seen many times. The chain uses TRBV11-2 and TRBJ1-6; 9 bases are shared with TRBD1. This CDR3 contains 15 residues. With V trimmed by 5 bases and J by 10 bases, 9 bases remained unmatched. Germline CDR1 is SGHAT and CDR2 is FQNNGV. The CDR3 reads CASSPRDRGVSPLHF. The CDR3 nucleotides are TGTGCCAGCAGCCCAAGAGACAGGGGGGTGTCACCCCTCCACTTT.

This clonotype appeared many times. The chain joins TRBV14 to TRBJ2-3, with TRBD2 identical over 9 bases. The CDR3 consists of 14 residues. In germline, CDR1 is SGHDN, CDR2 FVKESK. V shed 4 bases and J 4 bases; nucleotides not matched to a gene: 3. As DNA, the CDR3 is TGTGCCAGCAGCCCGGGACTAGCATCAGATACGCAGTATTTT. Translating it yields CASSPGLASDTQYF. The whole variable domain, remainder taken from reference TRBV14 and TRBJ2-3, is EAGVTQFPSHSVIEKGQTVTLRCDPISGHDNLYWYRRVMGKEIKFLLHFVKESKQDESGMPNNRFLAERTGGTYSTLKVQPAELEDSGVYFCASSPGLASDTQYFGPGTRLTVL.

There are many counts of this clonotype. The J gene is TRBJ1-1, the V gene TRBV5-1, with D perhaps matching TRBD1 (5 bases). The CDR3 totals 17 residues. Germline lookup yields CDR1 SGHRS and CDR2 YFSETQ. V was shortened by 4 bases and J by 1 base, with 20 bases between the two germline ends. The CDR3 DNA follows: TGCGCCAGCAGCCCTAAAATACGGGGGGATCGGAACACTGAAGCTTTCTTT. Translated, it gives CASSPKIRGDRNTEAFF.

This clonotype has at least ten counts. CDR3 protein: CASSGTRDFYEQYF. Here the CDR3 DNA reads TGTGCCAGCAGCGGAACCCGGGACTTTTACGAGCAGTACTTC. The chain combines TRBV9 with TRBJ2-7, with D possibly being TRBD2 (6 bases). This CDR3 is 14 amino acids long. The germline V and J ends were trimmed by 3 bases and 4 bases, with 14 bases remaining between them. CDR1 is SGDLS and CDR2 is YYNGEE in the germline V gene.

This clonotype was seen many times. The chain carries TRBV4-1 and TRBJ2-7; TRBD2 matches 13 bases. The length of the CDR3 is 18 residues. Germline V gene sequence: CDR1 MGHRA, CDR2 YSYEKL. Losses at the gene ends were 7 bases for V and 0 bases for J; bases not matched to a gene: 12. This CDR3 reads CASTIQTSGGANSYEQYF. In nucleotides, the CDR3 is TGCGCCAGCACTATTCAAACTAGCGGGGGGGCCAACTCCTACGAGCAGTACTTC.

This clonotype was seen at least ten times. CDR3: CASSLDPDTQYF. Here the CDR3 DNA reads TGTGCCAGCAGCTTAGATCCAGATACGCAGTATTTT. The rearrangement links TRBV11-2 to TRBJ2-3; no definite D call. The CDR3 runs 12 residues. V lost 0 bases and J 4 bases, leaving 2 bases between the germline ends. Germline V gene sequence: CDR1 SGHAT, CDR2 FQNNGV.

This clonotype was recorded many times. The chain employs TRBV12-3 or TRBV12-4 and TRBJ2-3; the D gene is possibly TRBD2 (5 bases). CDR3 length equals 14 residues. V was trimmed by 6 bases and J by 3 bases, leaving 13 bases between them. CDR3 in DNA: TGTGCCAGCAGGGAACTAGTGGGGACAGATACGCAGTATTTT. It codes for CASRELVGTDTQYF.

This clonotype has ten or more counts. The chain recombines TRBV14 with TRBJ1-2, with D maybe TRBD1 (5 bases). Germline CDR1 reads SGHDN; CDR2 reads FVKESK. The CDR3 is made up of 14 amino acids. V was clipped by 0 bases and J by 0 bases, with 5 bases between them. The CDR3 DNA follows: TGTGCCAGCAGCCAAGAGACAGCTAACTATGGCTACACCTTC. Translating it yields CASSQETANYGYTF.

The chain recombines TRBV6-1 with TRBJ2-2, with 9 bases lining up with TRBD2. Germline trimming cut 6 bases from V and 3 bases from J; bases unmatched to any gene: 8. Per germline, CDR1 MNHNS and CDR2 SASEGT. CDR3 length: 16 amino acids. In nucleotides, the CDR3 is TGTGCCAGCAGCGAACGACTAGCGGATTACACCGGGGAGCTGTTTTTT. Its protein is CASSERLADYTGELFF.

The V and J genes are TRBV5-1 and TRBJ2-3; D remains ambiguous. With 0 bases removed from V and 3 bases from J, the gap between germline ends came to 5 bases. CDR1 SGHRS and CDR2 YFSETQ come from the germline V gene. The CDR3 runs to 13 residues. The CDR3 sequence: CASSLAQTDTQYF. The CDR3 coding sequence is TGCGCCAGCAGCTTGGCACAGACAGATACGCAGTATTTT.

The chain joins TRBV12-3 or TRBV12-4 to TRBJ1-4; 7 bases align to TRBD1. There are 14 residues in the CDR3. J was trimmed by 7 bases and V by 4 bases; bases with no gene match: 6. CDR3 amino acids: CASSSNRGFEKLFF. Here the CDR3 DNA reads TGTGCCAGCAGTTCAAACAGGGGATTTGAAAAACTGTTTTTT.

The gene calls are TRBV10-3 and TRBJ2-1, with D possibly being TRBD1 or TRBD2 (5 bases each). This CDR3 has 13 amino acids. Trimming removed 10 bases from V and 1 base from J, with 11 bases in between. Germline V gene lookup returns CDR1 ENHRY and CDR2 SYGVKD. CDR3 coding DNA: TGTGCCACGGGACCCAGATCCTACAATGAGCAGTTCTTC. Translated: CATGPRSYNEQFF.

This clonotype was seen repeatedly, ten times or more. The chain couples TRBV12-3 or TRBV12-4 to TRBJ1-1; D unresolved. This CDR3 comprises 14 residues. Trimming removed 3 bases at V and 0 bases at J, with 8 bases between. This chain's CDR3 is CASSFRSLNTEAFF. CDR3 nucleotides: TGTGCCAGCAGTTTCAGAAGTTTGAACACTGAAGCTTTCTTT.

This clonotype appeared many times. The CDR3 spells CASSLGLETDTQYF. The DNA of the CDR3 is TGCGCCAGCAGCTTAGGGTTAGAGACAGATACGCAGTATTTT. The chain employs TRBV5-1 and TRBJ2-3; no clear D. The germline V and J ends were trimmed by 2 bases and 3 bases, with 10 bases remaining between them. The CDR3 is made up of 14 amino acids. Germline-derived CDR1 and CDR2 are SGHRS and YFSETQ.

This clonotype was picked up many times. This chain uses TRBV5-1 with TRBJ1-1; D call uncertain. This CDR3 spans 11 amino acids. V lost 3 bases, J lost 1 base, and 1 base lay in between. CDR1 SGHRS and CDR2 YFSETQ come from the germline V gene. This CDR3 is CASSSNTEAFF. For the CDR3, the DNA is TGCGCCAGCAGCTCGAACACTGAAGCTTTCTTT. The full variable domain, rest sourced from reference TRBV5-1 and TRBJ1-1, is KAGVTQTPRYLIKTRGQQVTLSCSPISGHRSVSWYQQTPGQGLQFLFEYFSETQRNKGNFPGRFSGRQFSNSRSEMNVSTLELGDSALYLCASSSNTEAFFGQGTRLTVV.